This T cell receptor (beta chain) was obtained from a study of blood T cell repertoires in COVID-19. Study at large: There were acute and convalescent COVID-19 samples, and they came from the United States, Italy and Spain. The analysed material was cDNA or gDNA that came from T cells, B-cell-depleted T cells, or PBMCs.

V lost 5 bases, J lost 4 bases, and 5 bases stayed unmatched. CDR3 length equals 14 residues. The germline gives CDR1 PRHDT, CDR2 FYEKMQ (reference sequence). Profiled with immunoSEQ multiplex PCR; TCRdb holds only in-frame clones, not every one. The sample has some 150,000 clones, roughly nine tenths seen once. The V gene is TRBV13, the J gene TRBJ2-5; 9 bases fit TRBD2. The specimen sequenced was peripheral blood. This TCR came from a woman aged 60-70 years with active or convalescent COVID-19. The CDR3 nucleotides are TGTGCCAGCAGCCGGGGGACTAGCCGAGAGACCCAGTACTTC. Residues: CASSRGTSRETQYF.